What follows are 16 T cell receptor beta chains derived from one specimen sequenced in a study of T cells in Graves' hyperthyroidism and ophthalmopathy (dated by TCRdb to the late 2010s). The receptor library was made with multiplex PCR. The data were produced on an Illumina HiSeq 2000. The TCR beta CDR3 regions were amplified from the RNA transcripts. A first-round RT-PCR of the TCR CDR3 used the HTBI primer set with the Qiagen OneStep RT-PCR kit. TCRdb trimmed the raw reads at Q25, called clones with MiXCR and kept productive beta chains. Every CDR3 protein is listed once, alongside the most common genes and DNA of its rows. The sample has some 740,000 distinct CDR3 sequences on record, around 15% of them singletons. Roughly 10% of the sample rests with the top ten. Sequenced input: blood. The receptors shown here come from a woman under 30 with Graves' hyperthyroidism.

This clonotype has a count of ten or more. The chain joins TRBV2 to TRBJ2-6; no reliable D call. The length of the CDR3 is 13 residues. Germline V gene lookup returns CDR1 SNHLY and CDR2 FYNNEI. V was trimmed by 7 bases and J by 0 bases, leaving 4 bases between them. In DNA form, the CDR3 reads TGTGCCAGCACAGCCTCTGGGGCCAACGTCCTGACTTTC. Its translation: CASTASGANVLTF.

The CDR3 protein is CASSPWTGLRSGNTIYF. The CDR3 nucleotides read TGTGCCAGCAGCCCCTGGACAGGGCTACGCTCTGGAAACACCATATATTTT. The chain employs TRBV7-2 and TRBJ1-3; 8 positions match TRBD1. J lost 0 bases, V lost 5 bases, and 9 bases had no gene match. CDR3 length: 17 residues. CDR1 and CDR2 (germline): SGHTA, FQGNSA.

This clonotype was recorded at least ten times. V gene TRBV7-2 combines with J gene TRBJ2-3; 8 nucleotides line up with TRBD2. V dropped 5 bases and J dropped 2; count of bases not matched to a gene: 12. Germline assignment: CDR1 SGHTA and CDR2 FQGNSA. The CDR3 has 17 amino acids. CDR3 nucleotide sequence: TGTGCCAGCAGCCCGGGGCGGGGGGAGTGGTTCACAGATACGCAGTATTTT. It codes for CASSPGRGEWFTDTQYF. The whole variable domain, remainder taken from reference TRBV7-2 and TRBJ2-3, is GAGVSQSPSNKVTEKGKDVELRCDPISGHTALYWYRQSLGQGLEFLIYFQGNSAPDKSGLPSDRFSAERTGGSVSTLTIQRTQQEDSAVYLCASSPGRGEWFTDTQYFGPGTRLTVL.

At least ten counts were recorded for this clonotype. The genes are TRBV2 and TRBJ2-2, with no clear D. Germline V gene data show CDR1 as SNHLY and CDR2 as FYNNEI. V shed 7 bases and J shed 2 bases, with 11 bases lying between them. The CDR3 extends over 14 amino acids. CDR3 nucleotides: TGTGCCAGCACTCGAGCGAAAAACACCGGGGAGCTGTTTTTT. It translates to CASTRAKNTGELFF.

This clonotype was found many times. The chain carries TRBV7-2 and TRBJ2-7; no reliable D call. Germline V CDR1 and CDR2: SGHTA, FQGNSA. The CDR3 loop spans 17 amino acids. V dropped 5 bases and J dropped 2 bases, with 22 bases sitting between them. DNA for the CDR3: TGTGCCAGCAGCCCGTTGTGGGTGGCACCGGCGGCCTACGAGCAGTACTTC. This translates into CASSPLWVAPAAYEQYF.

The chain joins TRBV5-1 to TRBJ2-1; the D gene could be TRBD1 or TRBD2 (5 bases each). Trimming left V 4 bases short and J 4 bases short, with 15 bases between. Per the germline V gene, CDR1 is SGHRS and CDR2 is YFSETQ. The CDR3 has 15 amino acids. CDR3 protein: CASSPGRRPYNEQFF. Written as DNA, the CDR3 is TGCGCCAGCAGCCCGGGACGGAGGCCATACAATGAGCAGTTCTTC.

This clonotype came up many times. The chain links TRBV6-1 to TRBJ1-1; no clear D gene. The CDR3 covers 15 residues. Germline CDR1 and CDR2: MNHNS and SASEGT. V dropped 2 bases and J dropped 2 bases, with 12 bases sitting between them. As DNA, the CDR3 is TGTGCCAGCAGTGAATATTCTTACCTAAACACTGAAGCTTTCTTT. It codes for CASSEYSYLNTEAFF.

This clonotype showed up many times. In DNA, the CDR3 is TGCAGCGTTAACGGGAGGGACCAAGAGACCCAGTACTTC. The encoded protein is CSVNGRDQETQYF. This chain joins TRBV29-1 and TRBJ2-5; 8 nucleotides agree with TRBD2. CDR3 length equals 13 residues. The V segment lost 5 bases and the J segment 0 bases; nucleotides outside the gene matches: 2. In germline, CDR1 is SQVTM, CDR2 ANQGSEA.

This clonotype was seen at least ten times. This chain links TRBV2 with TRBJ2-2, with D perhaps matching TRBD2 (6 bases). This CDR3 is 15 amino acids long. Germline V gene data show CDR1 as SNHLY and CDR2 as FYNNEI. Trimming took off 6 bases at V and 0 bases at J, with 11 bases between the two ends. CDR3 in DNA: TGTGCCAGCAGGGAGGGCGCCTCGAACACCGGGGAGCTGTTTTTT. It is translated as CASREGASNTGELFF.

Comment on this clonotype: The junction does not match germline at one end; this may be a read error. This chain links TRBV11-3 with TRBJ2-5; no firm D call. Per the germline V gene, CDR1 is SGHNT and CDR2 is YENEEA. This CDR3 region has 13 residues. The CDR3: CASTDPLQEAQYF. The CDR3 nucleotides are TGTGCCAGCACCGACCCCCTTCAAGAGGCCCAGTACTTC.

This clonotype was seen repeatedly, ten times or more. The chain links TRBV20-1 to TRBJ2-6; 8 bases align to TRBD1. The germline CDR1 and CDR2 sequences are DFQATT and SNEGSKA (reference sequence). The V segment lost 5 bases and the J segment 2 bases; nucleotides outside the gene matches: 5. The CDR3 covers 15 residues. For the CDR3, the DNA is TGCAGTGCTGCCGGACAGGGAACTGGGGCCAACGTCCTGACTTTC. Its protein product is CSAAGQGTGANVLTF.

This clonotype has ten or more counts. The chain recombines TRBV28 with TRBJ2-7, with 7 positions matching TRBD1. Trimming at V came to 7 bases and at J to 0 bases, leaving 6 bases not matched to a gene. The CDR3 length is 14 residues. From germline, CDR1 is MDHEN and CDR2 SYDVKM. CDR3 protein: CASIPGQSSYEQYF. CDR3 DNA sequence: TGTGCCAGCATCCCGGGACAGAGCTCCTACGAGCAGTACTTC.

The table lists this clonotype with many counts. The CDR3 DNA follows: TGTGCCAGCAGCCACGGTAGCGGAGTAACAGATACGCAGTATTTT. It translates to CASSHGSGVTDTQYF. This chain uses TRBV3-1 with TRBJ2-3; a weak D match, TRBD2 (6 bases). The CDR3 contains 15 residues. Trimming removed 3 bases from V and 3 bases from J, with 13 bases in between. Germline assignment: CDR1 LGHDT and CDR2 YNNKEL (reference sequence).

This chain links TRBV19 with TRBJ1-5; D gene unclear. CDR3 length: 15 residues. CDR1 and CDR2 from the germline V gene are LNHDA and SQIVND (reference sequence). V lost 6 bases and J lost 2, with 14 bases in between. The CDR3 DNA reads TGTGCCAGTAGCCCAACAAATTATCGCAATCAGCCCCAGCATTTT. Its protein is CASSPTNYRNQPQHF.

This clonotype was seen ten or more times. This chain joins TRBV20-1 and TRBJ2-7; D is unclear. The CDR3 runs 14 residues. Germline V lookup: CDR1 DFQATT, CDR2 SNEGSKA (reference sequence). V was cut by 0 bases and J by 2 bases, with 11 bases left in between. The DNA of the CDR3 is TGCAGTGCTAGAGATCGCACTAAGCCCTACGAGCAGTACTTC. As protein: CSARDRTKPYEQYF.

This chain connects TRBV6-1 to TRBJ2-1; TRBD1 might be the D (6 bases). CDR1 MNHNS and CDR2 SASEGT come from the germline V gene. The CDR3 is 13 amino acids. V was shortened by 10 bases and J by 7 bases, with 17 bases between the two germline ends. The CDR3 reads CATKAQGLNEQFF. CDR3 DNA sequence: TGTGCCACCAAAGCACAGGGTTTGAATGAGCAGTTCTTC.